The 15 T cell receptor beta chains given below trace back to one sample, sequenced in a study of regulatory and conventional T cells in RAG deficiency. Blood CD4+ CD25-low CD127-high conventional T cells supplied the genomic DNA template. Profiling relied on immunoSEQ multiplex PCR, and the TCRdb table lists in-frame clones only, not all of them. The repertoire holds tens of thousands of clones, with 90% to 95% as singletons. The sample was also reused in another study, on regulatory T cells. That source reports: Amplification used 52 TRBV primers and 13 TRBJ primers.

The sample comprised CD25- CD4+ T cells sorted from blood. All receptors derive from a human donor in good health.

The genes are TRBV2 and TRBJ1-1; TRBD1 might be the D (5 bases). Germline V CDR1 and CDR2: SNHLY, FYNNEI. Trimming removed 6 bases from V and 4 bases from J, with 15 bases in between. The CDR3 runs to 14 residues. The CDR3 DNA follows: TGTGCCAGCAGGCCTCGGGCAGGGTTCACTGAAGCTTTCTTT. Translating it yields CASRPRAGFTEAFF.

J is TRBJ2-5 and V is TRBV5-1; no clear D. The tail of the sequence fits TRBJ2-7 better, so the J call may be wrong. Germline V gene data show CDR1 as SGHRS and CDR2 as YFSETQ. The CDR3 is 13 residues long. In DNA, the CDR3 is TGCGCCAGCAGCTTGGTTCTATCCTACGAGCAGTACTTC. It is translated as CASSLVLSYEQYF.

The chain employs TRBV7-3 and TRBJ1-1; TRBD1 might be the D (6 bases). V lost 5 bases and J lost 0, with 16 bases in between. Germline CDR1 SGHTA, CDR2 FQGTGA. The CDR3 loop spans 16 amino acids. The CDR3 sequence: CASSPRGGNMNTEAFF. Here the CDR3 DNA reads TGTGCCAGCAGCCCAAGGGGGGGCAACATGAACACTGAAGCTTTCTTT.

This clone was counted once. The rearrangement links TRBV27 to TRBJ2-1; 7 positions match TRBD2. The CDR3 loop spans 17 amino acids. Trimming cost V 2 bases and J 6 bases; bases outside gene matches: 13. From germline, CDR1 is MNHEY and CDR2 SMNVEV (reference sequence). The CDR3 coding sequence is TGTGCCAGCAGTTTAAATGGGGCTAGCGGACCTCTCAATGAGCAGTTCTTC. It is translated as CASSLNGASGPLNEQFF.

V gene TRBV19 combines with J gene TRBJ2-5; D may be TRBD2 (5 bases). The J call may be wrong; the DNA end is better matched by TRBJ2-7. Germline V gene lookup returns CDR1 LNHDA and CDR2 SQIVND (reference sequence). The CDR3 sequence is 12 residues long. The CDR3 nucleotides read TGTGCCAGTAATGACTACGGCTACGAGCAGTACTTC. Protein: CASNDYGYEQYF.

The J gene is TRBJ1-5, the V gene TRBV6-1, with D maybe TRBD1 (5 bases). CDR3 length: 16 residues. The V end was cut by 0 bases, the J end by 11 bases, with 20 bases between. CDR1 is MNHNS and CDR2 is SASEGT in the germline V gene. CDR3 nucleotide sequence: TGTGCCAGCAGTGAAGCGGGTGGGACTCCCGCTTTGACCCAGCATTTT. It translates to CASSEAGGTPALTQHF.

The chain couples TRBV6-1 to TRBJ2-7; TRBD1 is a possible D gene (7 bases). Germline V gene lookup returns CDR1 MNHNS and CDR2 SASEGT. Between the trimmed V and J ends, which lost 3 bases and 4 bases, there was a span of 19 bases. The CDR3 runs 16 residues. The DNA for the CDR3 is TGTGCCAGCAGTGATGGGGGGACAGCGACGGCTTACGAGCAGTACTTC. As protein: CASSDGGTATAYEQYF.

The rearrangement links TRBV29-1 to TRBJ1-2, with D unresolved. The CDR3 contains 14 residues. Trimming removed 4 bases at V and 0 bases at J, with 12 bases between. Germline V gene lookup returns CDR1 SQVTM and CDR2 ANQGSEA. The CDR3 here is CSVGTPDSNYGYTF. The CDR3 DNA reads as TGCAGCGTTGGTACACCTGATTCTAACTATGGCTACACCTTC.

The J gene is TRBJ2-7, the V gene TRBV5-6, with 7 bases aligning to TRBD1. Germline-derived CDR1 and CDR2 are SGHDT and YYEEEE. V lost 0 bases, J lost 1 base, and 10 bases stayed unmatched. This CDR3 has 17 amino acids. CDR3 region: CASSLAHRGSISYEQYF. The CDR3 DNA sequence: TGTGCCAGCAGCTTGGCCCACAGGGGCTCAATTTCCTACGAGCAGTACTTC.

The chain combines TRBV27 with TRBJ2-7, with D maybe TRBD2 (6 bases). With 5 bases removed from V and 3 bases from J, the gap between germline ends came to 20 bases. CDR1 is MNHEY and CDR2 is SMNVEV in the germline V gene (reference sequence). The CDR3 totals 16 residues. The CDR3 region is CASSPGERFSGYEQYF. Here the CDR3 DNA reads TGTGCCAGCAGTCCGGGGGAGCGATTCTCTGGCTACGAGCAGTACTTC.

The CDR3 DNA sequence: TGTGCCAGCAGCTTACGAGGACAGACTCTCTCCTACGAGCAGTACTTC. Translation gives CASSLRGQTLSYEQYF. The chain has TRBV7-2 and TRBJ2-7; D may be TRBD1 (6 bases). The V end lost 2 bases, the J end lost 0 bases, and 14 bases lay between the germline ends. This CDR3 region has 16 residues. Looked up from germline, CDR1 is SGHTA and CDR2 is FQGNSA.

V and J are TRBV5-8 and TRBJ2-7, with 8 bases lining up with TRBD2. There are 17 residues in the CDR3. Losses at the gene ends were 4 bases for V and 0 bases for J; bases not matched to a gene: 12. Germline V gives CDR1 SGHTS, CDR2 YDEGEE. This CDR3 is CASSTLPGTRPSYEQYF. As DNA, the CDR3 is TGTGCCAGCAGCACTCTTCCCGGGACTAGACCCTCCTACGAGCAGTACTTC.

The rearrangement links TRBV5-1 to TRBJ1-2; D remains unclear. The CDR3 totals 14 residues. The germline V gene has CDR1 SGHRS and CDR2 YFSETQ. V dropped 4 bases and J dropped 7 bases, with 17 bases sitting between them. CDR3 in DNA: TGCGCCAGCAGCCCCTGGGTGGCGGATTTTGGCTACACCTTC. It encodes CASSPWVADFGYTF.

The chain combines TRBV11-2 with TRBJ2-2; 7 nucleotides align to TRBD1. CDR3 length: 17 residues. Looked up from germline, CDR1 is SGHAT and CDR2 is FQNNGV. The V gene end was trimmed by 6 bases and the J gene end by 4 bases; junction bases not matched to a gene: 14. CDR3 sequence (DNA): TGTGCCAGCAGTTTTTATTACAGGGGTGGTGGCACCGGGGAGCTGTTTTTT. Protein product: CASSFYYRGGGTGELFF.

The CDR3 bases are TGTGCCAGCAGCGTTGGTCAGGGATACACCGGGGAGCTGTTTTTT. The encoded protein is CASSVGQGYTGELFF. The chain carries TRBV9 and TRBJ2-2; D possibly corresponds to TRBD1 (5 bases). V was clipped by 2 bases and J by 3 bases, with 11 bases between them. The CDR3 sequence is 15 residues long. In germline, CDR1 is SGDLS, CDR2 YYNGEE.